This T cell receptor (beta chain) emerged from a study of sequential checkpoint blockade in melanoma. The overall study: Both treatment sequences were followed by maintenance nivolumab.

Method: immunoSEQ multiplex PCR; TCRdb's copy keeps in-frame clones and lacks some. The sample records just over 9,000 clones, just under 60% being singletons. The ends were cut back, 0 bases at V and 6 bases at J, with 11 bases in the middle. The germline gives CDR1 LGHNA, CDR2 YSLEER. The CDR3 is 14 residues long. Described treatment: randomized to nivolumab then ipilimumab (arm A) or the reverse (arm B). None of the patients previously received DNA-damaging chemotherapy. The rearrangement joins TRBV4-3 to TRBJ1-2; TRBD1 is a possible D gene (6 bases). Sample: CD8+ T cells sorted from blood (inferred from file names), taken from a patient given nivolumab and ipilimumab in sequence. The clonotype comes from a human donor with melanoma. The CDR3 reads CASSQDQAGDGYTF. CDR3 sequence (DNA): TGCGCCAGCAGCCAAGATCAGGCAGGGGATGGCTACACCTTC.